This T cell receptor beta chain was identified in a study of coeliac disease. This clone was counted a few times. Only in-frame clones appear in the TCRdb table, and some are missing; sequencing was by immunoSEQ multiplex PCR. The sample lists approximately 4,600 clones, 69% seen once, with approximately 15% in the top ten. CDR3 length equals 16 residues. Germline CDR1 and CDR2: SGHRS and YFSETQ. V was clipped by 4 bases and J by 1 base; unmatched bases: 8. V and J are TRBV5-1 and TRBJ1-1; 9 bases line up with TRBD1. Material: lymphocytes from the gut lamina propria. The clonotype was recovered from a woman in her 40s. CDR3 in DNA: TGCGCCAGCAGCCGGCTAACAGGGGGCGAGAACACTGAAGCTTTCTTT. Protein sequence: CASSRLTGGENTEAFF.